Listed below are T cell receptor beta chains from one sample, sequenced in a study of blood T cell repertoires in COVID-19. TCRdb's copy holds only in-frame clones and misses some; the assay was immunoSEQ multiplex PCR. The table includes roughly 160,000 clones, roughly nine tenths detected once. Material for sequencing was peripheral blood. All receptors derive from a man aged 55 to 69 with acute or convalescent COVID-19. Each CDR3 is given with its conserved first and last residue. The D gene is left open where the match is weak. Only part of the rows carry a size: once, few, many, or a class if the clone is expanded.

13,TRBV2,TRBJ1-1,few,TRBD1,TGTGCCAGCGCCGGGACAGGGGTCACTGAAGCTTTCTTT,CASAGTGVTEAFF
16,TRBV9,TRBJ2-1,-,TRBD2,TGTGCCAGCAGCACCCTAAGCGGGGCCTTCAACAATGAGCAGTTCTTC,CASSTLSGAFNNEQFF
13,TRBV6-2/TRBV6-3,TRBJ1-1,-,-,TGTGCCAGCAGCTACTCCATGAACACTGAAGCTTTCTTT,CASSYSMNTEAFF
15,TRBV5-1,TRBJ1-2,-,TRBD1,TGCGCCAGCAGCTTGGGACAGGGAATAAGTAATGGCTACACCTTC,CASSLGQGISNGYTF
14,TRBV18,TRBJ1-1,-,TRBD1,TGTGCCAGCTCACCGAGACAGGGTTACACTGAAGCTTTCTTT,CASSPRQGYTEAFF
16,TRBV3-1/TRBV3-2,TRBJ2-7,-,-,TGTGCCAGCAGCCCCTATAGGACAGTCCTCTCCTACGAGCAGTACTTC,CASSPYRTVLSYEQYF
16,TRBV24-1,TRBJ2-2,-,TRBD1,TGTGCCACCAGTGAAAGGACAGGGGCCCGTGTTGGGGAGCTGTTTTTT,CATSERTGARVGELFF
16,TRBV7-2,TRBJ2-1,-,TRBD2,TGTGCCAGCAGCCAACCCGGGCTAGCGGGGGGAAATGAGCAGTTCTTC,CASSQPGLAGGNEQFF
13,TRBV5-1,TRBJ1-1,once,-,TGCGCCAGCAGCTTGGAGGCAGGCCCAGAAGCTTTCTTT,CASSLEAGPEAFF
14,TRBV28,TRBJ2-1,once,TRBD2,TGTGCCAGCAGTTTACCCGGACTAGCCAATGAGCAGTTCTTC,CASSLPGLANEQFF
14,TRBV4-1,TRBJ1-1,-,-,TGCGCCAGCAGCCAAGAATTACAAATCACTGAAGCTTTCTTT,CASSQELQITEAFF
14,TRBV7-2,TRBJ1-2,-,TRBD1,TGTGCCAGCAGCGGGGGGACAGGACCCTATGGCTACACCTTC,CASSGGTGPYGYTF
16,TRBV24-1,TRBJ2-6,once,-,TGTGCCACCAGTCGATTGTCGGGGTCTGGGGCCAACGTCCTGACTTTC,CATSRLSGSGANVLTF
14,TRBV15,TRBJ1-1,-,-,TGTGCCACCAGCAGAAGACAGGTGAACACTGAAGCTTTCTTT,CATSRRQVNTEAFF
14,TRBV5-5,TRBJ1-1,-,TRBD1,TGTGCCAGCAGTTTAGTTAGGGACAGCCCGAAAGCTTTCTTT,CASSLVRDSPKAFF
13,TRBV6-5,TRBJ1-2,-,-,TGTGCCAGCAGTTACAAACCGGGCTATGGCTACACCTTC,CASSYKPGYGYTF